This TCR beta chain was captured in a study of vaccination and CD4 T cells after COVID-19. At the level of the study: The convalescent population consisted of six males and four females, two of whom were of Hispanic ethnicity. For control cultures, the treatment was a CEFX pool, an HIV-1 Nef pool, or no peptide.

Once obtained from cultured CD4+ T cells, the DNA was sequenced using the Oncomine TCR Beta short-read assay. TCRdb re-derived calls from the PCR reads in MiXCR, one entry per CDR3 protein. The table shows roughly 20,000 distinct CDR3 sequences, with 45% to 60% occurring only once. To note about this clonotype: Its antigen is not identified.

Treatment: roughly 11-day PBMC culture with coronavirus spike peptide pools or control peptides (ViraFEST assay). The germline V gene has CDR1 LNHDA and CDR2 SQIVND (reference sequence). The CDR3 runs to 17 residues. With 3 bases removed from V and 4 bases from J, the gap between germline ends came to 22 bases. The rearrangement uses TRBV19 and TRBJ2-7; D not resolved. The receptor's source is a human donor who had recovered from COVID-19. The sample comprised CD4+ T cells from blood, cultured in vitro. CDR3 in amino acids: CASSIGRISGIGYEQYF. CDR3 DNA sequence: TGTGCCAGTAGTATCGGACGGATCAGTGGGATCGGTTACGAGCAGTACTTC.